The clone carrying this T cell receptor beta chain was observed a few times. Its specificity is unknown. The record originates from a study of beta chain features in type 1 diabetes. V dropped 0 bases and J dropped 8; count of bases not matched to a gene: 6. The length of the CDR3 is 14 residues. Germline CDR1 and CDR2: SGHDT and YYEEEE. The authors reverse transcribed all of the isolated RNA, so sequencing captured expressed TCRB transcripts. Using immunoSEQ multiplex PCR, the repertoire was profiled, and TCRdb retains in-frame clones only, with some absent. The sample yields about 660,000 clones, over 12% seen once. Central memory, naive, regulatory and stem cell-like memory CD4+ cells were sorted by CD45RO/CCR7/CD25/CD127/CD95/CD27. Study findings and constraints: People with Type 1 diabetes carried modestly yet significantly shorter TCRB CDR3s in all four CD4+ subsets.

This TCR derives from a man aged 18 to 30 with type 1 diabetes. The sample consisted of naive CD4+ T cells from blood. The V and J genes are TRBV5-6 and TRBJ1-2; 8 bases align to TRBD1. DNA of the CDR3: TGTGCCAGCAGCTTGGGAACAGGGGGATACGGCTACACCTTC. Protein: CASSLGTGGYGYTF.